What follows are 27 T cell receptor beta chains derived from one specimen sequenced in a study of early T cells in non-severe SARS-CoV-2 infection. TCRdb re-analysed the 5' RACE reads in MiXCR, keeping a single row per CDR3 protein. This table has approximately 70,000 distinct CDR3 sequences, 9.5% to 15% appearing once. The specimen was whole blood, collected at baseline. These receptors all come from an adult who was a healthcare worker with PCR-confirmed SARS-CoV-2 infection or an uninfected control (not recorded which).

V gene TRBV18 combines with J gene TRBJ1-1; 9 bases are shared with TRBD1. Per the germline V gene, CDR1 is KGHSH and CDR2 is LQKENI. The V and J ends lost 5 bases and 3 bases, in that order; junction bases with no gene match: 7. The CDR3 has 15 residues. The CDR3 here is CASSVQGAWDTEAFF. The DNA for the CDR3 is TGTGCCAGCTCAGTACAGGGGGCATGGGACACTGAAGCTTTCTTT.

The DNA of the CDR3 is TGTGCCATCAGTAAGGCCTTTGACGGGAGGGCCAACGTCCTGACTTTC. Its protein is CAISKAFDGRANVLTF. The rearrangement uses TRBV10-3 and TRBJ2-6; TRBD2 is a possible D gene (5 bases). The V gene's germline CDR1 is ENHRY and CDR2 SYGVKD. The germline V and J ends were trimmed by 5 bases and 5 bases, with 16 bases remaining between them. This CDR3 region has 16 residues.

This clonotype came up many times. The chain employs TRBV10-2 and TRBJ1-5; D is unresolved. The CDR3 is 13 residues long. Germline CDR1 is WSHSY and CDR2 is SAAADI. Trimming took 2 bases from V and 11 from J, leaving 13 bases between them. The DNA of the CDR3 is TGCGCCAGCAGTGAGCGTACCGTGCTGGCCCAGCATTTT. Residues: CASSERTVLAQHF.

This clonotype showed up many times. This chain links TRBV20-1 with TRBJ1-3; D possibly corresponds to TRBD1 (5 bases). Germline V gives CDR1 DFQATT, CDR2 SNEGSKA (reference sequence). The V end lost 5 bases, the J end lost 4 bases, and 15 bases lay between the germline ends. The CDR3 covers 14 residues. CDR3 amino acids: CSAAFRESGNTIYF. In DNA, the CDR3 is TGCAGTGCTGCGTTCAGGGAATCCGGAAACACCATATATTTT.

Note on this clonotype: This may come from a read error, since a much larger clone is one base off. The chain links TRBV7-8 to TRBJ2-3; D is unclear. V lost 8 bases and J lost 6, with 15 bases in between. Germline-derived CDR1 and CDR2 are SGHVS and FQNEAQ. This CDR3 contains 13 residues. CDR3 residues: CASGGIPMDTQYF. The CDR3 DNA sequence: TGTGCCAGCGGTGGGATCCCCATGGATACGCAGTATTTT.

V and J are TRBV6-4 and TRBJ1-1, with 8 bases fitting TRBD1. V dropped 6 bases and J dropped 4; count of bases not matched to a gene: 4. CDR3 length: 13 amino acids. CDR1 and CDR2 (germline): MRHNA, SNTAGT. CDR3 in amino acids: CASRTGGGTEAFF. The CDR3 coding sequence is TGTGCCAGCAGAACAGGGGGAGGCACTGAAGCTTTCTTT.

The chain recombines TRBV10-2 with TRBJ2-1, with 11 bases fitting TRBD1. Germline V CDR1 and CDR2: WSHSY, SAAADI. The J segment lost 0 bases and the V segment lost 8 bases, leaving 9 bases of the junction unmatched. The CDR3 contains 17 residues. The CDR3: CASGRDRGSSSYNEQFF. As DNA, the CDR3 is TGCGCCAGCGGCCGGGACAGGGGGTCGAGCTCCTACAATGAGCAGTTCTTC.

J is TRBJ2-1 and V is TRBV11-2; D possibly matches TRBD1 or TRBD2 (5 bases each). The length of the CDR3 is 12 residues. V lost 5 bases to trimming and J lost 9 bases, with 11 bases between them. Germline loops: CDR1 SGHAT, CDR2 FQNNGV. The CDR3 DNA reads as TGTGCCAGCAGCCTGGGGACGATTGAGCAGTTCTTC. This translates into CASSLGTIEQFF.

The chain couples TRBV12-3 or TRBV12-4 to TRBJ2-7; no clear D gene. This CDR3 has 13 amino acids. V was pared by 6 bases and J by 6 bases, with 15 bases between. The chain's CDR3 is CASSPGPAFEQYF. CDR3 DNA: TGTGCCAGCAGCCCGGGCCCAGCGTTCGAGCAGTACTTC.

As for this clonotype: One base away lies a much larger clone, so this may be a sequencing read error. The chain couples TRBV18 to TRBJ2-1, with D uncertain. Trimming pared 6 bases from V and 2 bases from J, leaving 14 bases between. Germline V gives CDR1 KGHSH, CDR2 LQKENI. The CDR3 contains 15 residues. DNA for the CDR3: TGTGCCAGCTCCCGTGGCCCGGCCCCCTACAATGAGCAGTTCTTC. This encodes CASSRGPAPYNEQFF.

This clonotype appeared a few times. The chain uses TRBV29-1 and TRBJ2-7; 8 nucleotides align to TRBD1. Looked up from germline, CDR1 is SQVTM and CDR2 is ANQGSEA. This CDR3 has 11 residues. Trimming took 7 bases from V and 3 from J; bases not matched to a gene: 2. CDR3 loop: CSAGQGYEQYF. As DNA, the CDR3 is TGCAGCGCCGGACAGGGCTACGAGCAGTACTTC.

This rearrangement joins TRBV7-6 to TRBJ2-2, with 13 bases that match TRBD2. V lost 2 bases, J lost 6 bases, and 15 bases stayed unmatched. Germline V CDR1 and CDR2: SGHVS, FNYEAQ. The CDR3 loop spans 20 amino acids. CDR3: CASSLPPGLAGPRGAGELFF. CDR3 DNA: TGTGCCAGCAGCTTACCCCCGGGACTAGCGGGGCCCCGGGGGGCCGGGGAGCTGTTTTTT.

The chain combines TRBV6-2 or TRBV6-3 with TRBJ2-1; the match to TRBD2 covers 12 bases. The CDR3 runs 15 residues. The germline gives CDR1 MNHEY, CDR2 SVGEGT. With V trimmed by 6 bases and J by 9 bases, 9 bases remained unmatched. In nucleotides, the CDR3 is TGTGCCAGCAGGACGCCACTAGCGGGGGGAAGTGAGCAGTTCTTC. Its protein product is CASRTPLAGGSEQFF.

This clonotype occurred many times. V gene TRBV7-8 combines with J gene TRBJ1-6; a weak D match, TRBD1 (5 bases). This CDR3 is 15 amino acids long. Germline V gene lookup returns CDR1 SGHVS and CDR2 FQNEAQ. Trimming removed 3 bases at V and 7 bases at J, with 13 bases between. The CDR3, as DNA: TGTGCCAGCAGCTTTGGGGGAATAAAGAATTCACCCCTCCACTTT. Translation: CASSFGGIKNSPLHF. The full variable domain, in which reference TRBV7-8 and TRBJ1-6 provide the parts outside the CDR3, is GAGVSQSPRYKVAKRGQDVALRCDPISGHVSLFWYQQALGQGPEFLTYFQNEAQLDKSGLPSDRFFAERPEGSVSTLKIQRTQQEDSAVYLCASSFGGIKNSPLHFGNGTRLTVT.

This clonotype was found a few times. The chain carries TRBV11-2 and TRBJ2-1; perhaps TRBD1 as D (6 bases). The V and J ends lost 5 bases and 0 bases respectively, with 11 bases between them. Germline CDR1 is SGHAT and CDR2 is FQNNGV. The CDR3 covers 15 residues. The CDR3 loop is CASSRTGSSYNEQFF. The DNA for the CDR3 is TGTGCCAGCAGCCGAACAGGGAGCTCCTACAATGAGCAGTTCTTC. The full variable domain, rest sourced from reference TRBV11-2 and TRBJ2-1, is EAGVAQSPRYKIIEKRQSVAFWCNPISGHATLYWYQQILGQGPKLLIQFQNNGVVDDSQLPKDRFSAERLKGVDSTLKIQPAKLEDSAVYLCASSRTGSSYNEQFFGPGTRLTVL.

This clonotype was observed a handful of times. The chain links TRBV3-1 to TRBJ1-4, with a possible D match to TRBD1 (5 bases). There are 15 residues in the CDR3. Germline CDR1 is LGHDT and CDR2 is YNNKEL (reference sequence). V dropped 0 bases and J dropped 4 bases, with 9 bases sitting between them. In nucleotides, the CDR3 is TGTGCCAGCAGCCAAGAAGGGGTCCTTAATGAAAAACTGTTTTTT. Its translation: CASSQEGVLNEKLFF.

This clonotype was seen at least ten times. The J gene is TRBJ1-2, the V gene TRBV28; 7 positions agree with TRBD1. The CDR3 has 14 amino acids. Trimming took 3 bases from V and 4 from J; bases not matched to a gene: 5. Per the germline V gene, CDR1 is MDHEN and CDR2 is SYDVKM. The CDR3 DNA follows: TGTGCCAGCAGTTTTTCGGACAGGACCTATGGCTACACCTTC. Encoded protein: CASSFSDRTYGYTF.

The CDR3 spells CASSVGTGGSYEQYF. In nucleotides, the CDR3 is TGTGCCAGCAGCGTAGGGACGGGAGGTTCCTACGAGCAGTACTTC. V usage is TRBV9 and J usage is TRBJ2-7, with TRBD2 identical over 7 bases. Germline values: CDR1 SGDLS, CDR2 YYNGEE. This CDR3 has 15 amino acids. After removal of 0 bases from V and 1 base from J, the junction contained 4 bases not matched to a gene.

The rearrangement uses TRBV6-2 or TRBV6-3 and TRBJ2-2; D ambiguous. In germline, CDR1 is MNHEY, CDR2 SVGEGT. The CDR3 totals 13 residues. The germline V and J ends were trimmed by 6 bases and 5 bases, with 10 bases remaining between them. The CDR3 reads CASSARKTGELFF. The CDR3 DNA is TGTGCCAGCAGCGCGCGTAAGACCGGGGAGCTGTTTTTT.

The CDR3 reads CASRYRAGYTF. The DNA of the CDR3 is TGTGCCAGCCGCTACAGGGCCGGCTACACCTTC. The V call is TRBV2, the J call TRBJ1-2, with a possible D match to TRBD1 (6 bases). The CDR3 sequence is 11 residues long. Deletions cut 8 bases from V and 8 bases from J, with 12 bases between. Looked up from germline, CDR1 is SNHLY and CDR2 is FYNNEI.

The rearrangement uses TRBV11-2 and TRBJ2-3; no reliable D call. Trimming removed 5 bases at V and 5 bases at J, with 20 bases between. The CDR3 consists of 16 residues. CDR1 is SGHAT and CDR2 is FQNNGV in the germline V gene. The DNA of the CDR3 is TGTGCCAGCAGCCCCCATTCCGGTTTAATGGTAGATACGCAGTATTTT. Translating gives CASSPHSGLMVDTQYF.

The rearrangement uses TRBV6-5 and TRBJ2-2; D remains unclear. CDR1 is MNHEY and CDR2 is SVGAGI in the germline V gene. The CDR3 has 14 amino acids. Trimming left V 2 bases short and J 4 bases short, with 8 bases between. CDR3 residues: CASSYGSPTGELFF. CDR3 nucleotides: TGTGCCAGCAGTTACGGCAGTCCCACCGGGGAGCTGTTTTTT.

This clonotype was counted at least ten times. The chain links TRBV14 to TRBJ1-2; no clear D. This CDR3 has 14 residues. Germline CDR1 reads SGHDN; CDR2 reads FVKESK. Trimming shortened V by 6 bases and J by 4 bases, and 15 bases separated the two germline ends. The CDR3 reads CASSRHGISYGYTF. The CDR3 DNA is TGTGCCAGCAGTCGGCACGGGATATCCTATGGCTACACCTTC.

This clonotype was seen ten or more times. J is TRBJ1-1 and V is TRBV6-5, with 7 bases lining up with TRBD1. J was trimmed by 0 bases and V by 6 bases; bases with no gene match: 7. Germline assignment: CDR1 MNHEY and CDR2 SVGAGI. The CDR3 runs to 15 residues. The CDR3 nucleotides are TGTGCCAGCAGGCATACACAGGGGCTGAACACTGAAGCTTTCTTT. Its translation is CASRHTQGLNTEAFF.

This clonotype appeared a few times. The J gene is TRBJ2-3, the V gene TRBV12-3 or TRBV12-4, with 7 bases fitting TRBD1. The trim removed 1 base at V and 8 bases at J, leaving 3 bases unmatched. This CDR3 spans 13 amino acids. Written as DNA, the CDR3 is TGTGCCAGCAGTTTAGGGACAGGAGGTACGCAGTATTTT. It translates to CASSLGTGGTQYF.

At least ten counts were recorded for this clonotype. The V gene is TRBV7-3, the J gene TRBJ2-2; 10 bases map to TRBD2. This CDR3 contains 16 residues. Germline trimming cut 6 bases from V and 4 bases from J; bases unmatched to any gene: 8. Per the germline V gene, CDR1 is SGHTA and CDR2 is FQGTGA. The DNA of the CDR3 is TGTGCCAGCAGGCCAACCGGGACTAGCGCCACCGGGGAGCTGTTTTTT. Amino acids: CASRPTGTSATGELFF.

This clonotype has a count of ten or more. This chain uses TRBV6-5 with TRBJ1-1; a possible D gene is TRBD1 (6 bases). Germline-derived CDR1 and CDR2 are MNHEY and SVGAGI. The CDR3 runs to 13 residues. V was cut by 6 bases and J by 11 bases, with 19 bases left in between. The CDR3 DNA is TGTGCCAGCAGCGCAGGGGACCGCTACCCGGCTTTCTTT. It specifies CASSAGDRYPAFF.